This T cell receptor beta chain was identified during a study of technical replicates of blood from four donors. V lost 1 base and J lost 1, with 7 bases in between. CDR3 size: 14 residues. Germline CDR1 is SGDLS and CDR2 is YYNGEE. Using immunoSEQ multiplex PCR, the repertoire was profiled, and TCRdb retains in-frame clones only, with some absent. The sample comprises roughly 70,000 clones, approximately 91% of which are singletons, and roughly 5% rests with the top ten. Sequenced input: PBMCs. The TCR sequence derives from a human donor in good health. Some clones in this sample may be carry-over from other donors' samples. V usage is TRBV9 and J usage is TRBJ2-3; D call uncertain. In nucleotides, the CDR3 is TGTGCCAGCAGCGTATGGCCAGGCACAGATACGCAGTATTTT. Protein product: CASSVWPGTDTQYF.